This T cell receptor (beta chain) was profiled in a study of blood T cell repertoires in COVID-19. Clones were sequenced by immunoSEQ multiplex PCR, and TCRdb holds only the in-frame ones, with some missing. The data show 98,000 or so clones, more than 70% seen once. The germline gives CDR1 LGHDT, CDR2 YNNKEL (reference sequence). V lost 4 bases and J 3 bases, leaving 16 bases between the germline ends. The CDR3 is made up of 15 amino acids. The V gene is TRBV3-1 (or the pseudogene TRBV3-2), the J gene TRBJ2-7; D may be TRBD2 (5 bases). The sample was peripheral blood. The TCR was taken from a woman in her sixties or seventies in a cohort sampled during active or convalescent COVID-19. The CDR3 nucleotides read TGTGCCAGCAGCCTCCGAGCGGTGGAGGACTACGAGCAGTACTTC. Translation gives CASSLRAVEDYEQYF.